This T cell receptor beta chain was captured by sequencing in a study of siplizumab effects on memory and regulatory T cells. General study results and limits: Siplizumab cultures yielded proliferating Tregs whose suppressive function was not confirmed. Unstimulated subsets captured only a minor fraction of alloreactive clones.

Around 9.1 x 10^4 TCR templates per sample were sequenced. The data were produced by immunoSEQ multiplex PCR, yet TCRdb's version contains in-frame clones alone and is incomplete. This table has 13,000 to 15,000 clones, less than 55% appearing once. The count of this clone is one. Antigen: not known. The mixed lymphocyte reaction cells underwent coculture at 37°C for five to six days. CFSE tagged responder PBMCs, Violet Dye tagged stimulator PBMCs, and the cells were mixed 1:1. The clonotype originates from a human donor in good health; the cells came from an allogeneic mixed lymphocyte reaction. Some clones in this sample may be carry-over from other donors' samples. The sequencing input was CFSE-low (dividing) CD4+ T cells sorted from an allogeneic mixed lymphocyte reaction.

The CDR3 DNA reads TGTGCCAGCTCACCAGGGGAAGATACGCAGTATTTT. This translates into CASSPGEDTQYF. The chain links TRBV18 to TRBJ2-3; D is unclear. Germline values: CDR1 KGHSH, CDR2 LQKENI. V gave up 2 bases and J gave up 5 bases, with 5 bases separating them. This CDR3 has 12 residues. Drawing the rest from reference TRBV18 and TRBJ2-3, the complete variable domain is NAGVMQNPRHLVRRRGQEARLRCSPMKGHSHVYWYRQLPEEGLKFMVYLQKENIIDESGMPKERFSAEFPKEGPSILRIQQVVRGDSAAYFCASSPGEDTQYFGPGTRLTVL.